This T cell receptor beta chain was captured in a study of naive and memory T cell subsets. Points from the study as a whole: Over 85% of naive TCR sequences appeared only once, unlike memory subsets.

For this clonotype: Its target is unknown.

Two oligonucleotides, mixed equimolar, formed the beta constant-region primer covering TRBC1 and TRBC2. Four rounds of PCR amplified the ligated cDNA using nested alpha and beta constant-region primers plus SP2. An oligonucleotide with the SP2 primer and a 12-nucleotide UMI was ligated to the cDNA 3' end. Via MiXCR, TCRdb re-called the UMI-ligation and nested PCR reads, giving one row per CDR3 protein. The sample consists of about 22,000 distinct CDR3 sequences, around 10% of them appearing once. Cells stained for CD3, CD4, CD8, CD45RA, CD27 and viability were sorted into four CD45RA/CD27 subsets. Sequenced: central memory CD8+ T cells from blood. The receptor was derived from a human donor in good health.

The DNA for the CDR3 is TGTGCCAGCAGAACCGGGACAGAAGCTTTCTTT. It yields the protein CASRTGTEAFF. The chain combines TRBV6-5 with TRBJ1-1, with TRBD1 as a possible D gene (6 bases). Trimming shortened V by 6 bases and J by 8 bases, and 10 bases separated the two germline ends. The germline CDR1 and CDR2 sequences are MNHEY and SVGAGI. The CDR3 loop spans 11 amino acids.